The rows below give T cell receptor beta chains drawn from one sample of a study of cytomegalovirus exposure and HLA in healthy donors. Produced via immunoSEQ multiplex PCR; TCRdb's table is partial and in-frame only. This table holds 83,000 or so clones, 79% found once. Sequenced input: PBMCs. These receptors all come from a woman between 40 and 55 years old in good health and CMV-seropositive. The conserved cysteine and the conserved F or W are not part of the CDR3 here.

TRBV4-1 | ASSQDPLAGGRETQY
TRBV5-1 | ASSFGQGNEKLF
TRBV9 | ASSVRTGGGGANVLT
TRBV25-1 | ASSGPGGENTEAF
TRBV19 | ASSSRGGGREGYT
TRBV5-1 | ASNLAGGESEQY
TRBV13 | ASSSPDRLGYT
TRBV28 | ASSIPQGANEKLF
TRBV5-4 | ASSFAGGWNSKTEAF
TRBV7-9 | ASSLEQLLNTEAF
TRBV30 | AWSYGGTDTQY
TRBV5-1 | ASKGQSGTDTQY
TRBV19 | ASSIWRGNTEAF
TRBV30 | AWSVLGEQY
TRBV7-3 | ASSLEAGWTGELF